This T cell receptor (beta chain) comes out of a study of regulatory T cells in long-lasting Graves disease. This clonotype was picked up many times. Library construction for TCR beta used iRepertoire HTBI primers and Arm-PCR of CDR3 regions. TCRdb analysed the multiplex PCR reads with MiXCR anew, one entry per CDR3 protein. Found here are approximately 400,000 distinct CDR3 sequences, roughly 15% of them singletons; the top ten hold approximately 8%. J was trimmed by 7 bases and V by 0 bases; bases with no gene match: 4. This CDR3 contains 14 residues. Germline V gives CDR1 KGHDR, CDR2 SFDVKD. Documented time point: newly diagnosed GD, antithyroid drugs for less than 3 months. PBMC-extracted RNA yielded the TCR library. These data were likewise used in another study, on T cells in Graves' hyperthyroidism and ophthalmopathy.

V is TRBV24-1 and J is TRBJ1-1, with 7 bases matching TRBD1. The sample consisted of peripheral blood mononuclear cells (PBMCs), taken at new diagnosis, from a patient treated with antithyroid drugs. This receptor was obtained from a woman in her 40s with Graves disease. The CDR3 spells CATSDLRTGFEAFF. In nucleotides, the CDR3 is TGTGCCACCAGTGATTTGCGGACAGGTTTTGAAGCTTTCTTT.